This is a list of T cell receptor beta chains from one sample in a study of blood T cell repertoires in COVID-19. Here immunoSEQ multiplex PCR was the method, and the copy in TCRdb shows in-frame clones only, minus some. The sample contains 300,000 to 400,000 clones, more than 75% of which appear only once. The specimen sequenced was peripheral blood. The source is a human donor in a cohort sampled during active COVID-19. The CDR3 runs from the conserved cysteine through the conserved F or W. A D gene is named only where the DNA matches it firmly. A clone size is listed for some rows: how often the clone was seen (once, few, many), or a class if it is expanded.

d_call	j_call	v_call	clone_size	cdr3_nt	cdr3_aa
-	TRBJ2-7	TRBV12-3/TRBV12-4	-	TGTGCCAGCAGTCCTGGACAGACCTACGAGCAGTACTTC	CASSPGQTYEQYF
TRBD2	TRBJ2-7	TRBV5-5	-	TGTGCCAGCAGCGGGGGACTAGCGAGTTACGAGCAGTACTTC	CASSGGLASYEQYF
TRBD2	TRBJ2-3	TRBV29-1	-	TGCAGCGTTGGAGTTGGGGGGGTAGGGGATACGCAGTATTTT	CSVGVGGVGDTQYF
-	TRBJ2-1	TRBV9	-	TGTGCCAGCAGCGTAGTGGGGGGACGGTCGAATGAGCAGTTCTTC	CASSVVGGRSNEQFF
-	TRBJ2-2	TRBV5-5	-	TGTGCCAGCAGCTTGTGGGGCGCTGGGGATGGCACCGGGGAGCTGTTTTTT	CASSLWGAGDGTGELFF
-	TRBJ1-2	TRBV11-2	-	TGTGCCAGCAGCTTAAGGACACAGAATGGCTACACCTTC	CASSLRTQNGYTF
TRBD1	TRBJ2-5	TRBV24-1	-	TGTGCCACCGGCAGACAGGGAGAGACCCAGTACTTC	CATGRQGETQYF
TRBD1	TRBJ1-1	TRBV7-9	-	TGTGCCAGCAGCGGCGGTGGGGGAGCGACAGGGCGTGAAGCTTTCTTT	CASSGGGGATGREAFF
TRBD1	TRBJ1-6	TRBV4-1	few	TGCGCCAGCAGCCGGAGAGGCGGGAGTGGGACAGGGAATTCACCCCTCCACTTT	CASSRRGGSGTGNSPLHF
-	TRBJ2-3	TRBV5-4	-	TGTGCCAGCAGCATCCGGGTAGGGGGTGGGACAGATACGCAGTATTTT	CASSIRVGGGTDTQYF